The present TCR beta chain was sequenced within a study of CD8 T cells in Susac syndrome. Overall study findings and caveats: The study conceded that its TCR sequencing and HLA analysis involved relatively few individuals.

Trimming stripped 6 bases from V and 6 bases from J, with 18 bases between. The CDR3 length is 14 residues. Germline values: CDR1 SEHNR, CDR2 FQNEAQ (reference sequence). The TEMRA cells underwent FACS enrichment, while the CD8+ and CD4+ T cells underwent negative isolation. About this clonotype: The antigen is unknown.

With random hexamers, roughly 0.45 to 1 ug RNA was reverse transcribed. Amplification of TCR beta CDR3 spanned 54 Vbeta and 13 Jbeta via immunoSEQ multiplex PCR. Each CDR3 protein is one row after TCRdb ran MiXCR on the immunoSEQ multiplex PCR reads. The sample records roughly 110,000 distinct CDR3 sequences, less than 95% being singletons. The sequenced material came from CD8+ T cells from PBMCs. The TCR sequence derives from a human donor in good health. The J gene is TRBJ2-7, the V gene TRBV7-9, with TRBD2 as a possible D gene (5 bases). The CDR3 reads CASSLTGVSLEQYF. The CDR3 region has the DNA TGTGCCAGCAGTTTGACCGGGGTGTCCCTCGAGCAGTACTTC.